This TCR beta chain was captured in a study of blood T cell repertoires in COVID-19. Study in general: Sources were T cells, B-cell-depleted T cells, or PBMCs; the material itself was cDNA or gDNA.

Produced via immunoSEQ multiplex PCR; TCRdb's table is partial and in-frame only. The table has about 220,000 clones, 70% to 85% seen once; the top ten hold about 3.3%. The CDR3 sequence is 19 residues long. V dropped 4 bases and J dropped 0; count of bases not matched to a gene: 15. Germline V gives CDR1 MGHRA, CDR2 YSYEKL. The TCR comes from a woman in her fifties or sixties who had recovered from COVID-19. The sequencing input was PBMCs or T cells enriched from blood (not recorded which). The chain carries TRBV4-1 and TRBJ2-1; 7 nucleotides align to TRBD2. The CDR3 spells CASSLTPGAGAVSYNEQFF. The CDR3 region has the DNA TGCGCCAGCAGCCTAACTCCTGGGGCGGGAGCGGTCTCCTACAATGAGCAGTTCTTC.